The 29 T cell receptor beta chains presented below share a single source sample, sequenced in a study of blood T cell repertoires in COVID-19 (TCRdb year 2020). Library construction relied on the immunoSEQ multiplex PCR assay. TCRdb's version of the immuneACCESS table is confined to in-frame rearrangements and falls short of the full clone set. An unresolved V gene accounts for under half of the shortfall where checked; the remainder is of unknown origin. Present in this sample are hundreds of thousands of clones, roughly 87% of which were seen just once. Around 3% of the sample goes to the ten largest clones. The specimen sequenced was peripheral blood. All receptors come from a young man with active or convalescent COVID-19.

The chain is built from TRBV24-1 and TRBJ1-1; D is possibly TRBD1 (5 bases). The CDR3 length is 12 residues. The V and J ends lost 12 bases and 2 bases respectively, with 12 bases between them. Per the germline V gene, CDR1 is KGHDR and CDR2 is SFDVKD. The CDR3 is CAAGGPNTEAFF. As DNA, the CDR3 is TGTGCCGCCGGGGGTCCCAACACTGAAGCTTTCTTT.

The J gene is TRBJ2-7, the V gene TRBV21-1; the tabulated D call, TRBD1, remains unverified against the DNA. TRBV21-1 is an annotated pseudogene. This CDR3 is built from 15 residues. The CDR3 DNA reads TGTGCCAGCAGCAAATTGGAGGACAGGCCCTACGAGCAGTACTTC. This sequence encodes CASSKLEDRPYEQYF.

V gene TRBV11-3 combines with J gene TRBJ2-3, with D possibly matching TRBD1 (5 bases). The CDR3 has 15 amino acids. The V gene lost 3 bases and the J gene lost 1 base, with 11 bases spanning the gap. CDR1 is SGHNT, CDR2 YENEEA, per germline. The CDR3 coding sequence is TGTGCCAGCAGCTTTACAGGCGCCGGCACAGATACGCAGTATTTT. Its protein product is CASSFTGAGTDTQYF.

The CDR3 reads CASSLAGTGDQPQHF. In DNA form, the CDR3 reads TGTGCCAGCAGCTTGGCGGGGACAGGGGATCAGCCCCAGCATTTT. This rearrangement joins TRBV5-5 to TRBJ1-5; TRBD1 matches 10 bases. CDR1 is SGHKS and CDR2 is YYEKEE in the germline V gene (reference sequence). This CDR3 is 15 amino acids long. V shed 0 bases and J 5 bases; nucleotides not matched to a gene: 2.

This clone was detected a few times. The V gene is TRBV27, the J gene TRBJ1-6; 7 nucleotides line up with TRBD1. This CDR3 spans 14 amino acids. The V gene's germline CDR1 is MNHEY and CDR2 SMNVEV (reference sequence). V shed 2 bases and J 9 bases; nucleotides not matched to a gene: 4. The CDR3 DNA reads TGTGCCAGCAGTTTACGAGGGGGCCCTTCACCCCTCCACTTT. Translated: CASSLRGGPSPLHF.

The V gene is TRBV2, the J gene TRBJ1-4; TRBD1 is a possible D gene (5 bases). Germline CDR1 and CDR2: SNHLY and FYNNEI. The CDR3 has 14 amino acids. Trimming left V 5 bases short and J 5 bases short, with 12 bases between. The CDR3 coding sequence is TGTGCCAGCAGTCGGCAGGGAATAAATGAAAAACTGTTTTTT. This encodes CASSRQGINEKLFF.

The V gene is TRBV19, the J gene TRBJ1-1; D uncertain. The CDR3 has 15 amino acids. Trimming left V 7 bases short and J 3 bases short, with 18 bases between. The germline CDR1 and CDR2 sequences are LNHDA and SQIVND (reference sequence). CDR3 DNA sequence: TGTGCCAGTACCCCCAGGCGGAGGGCGGACACTGAAGCTTTCTTT. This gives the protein CASTPRRRADTEAFF.

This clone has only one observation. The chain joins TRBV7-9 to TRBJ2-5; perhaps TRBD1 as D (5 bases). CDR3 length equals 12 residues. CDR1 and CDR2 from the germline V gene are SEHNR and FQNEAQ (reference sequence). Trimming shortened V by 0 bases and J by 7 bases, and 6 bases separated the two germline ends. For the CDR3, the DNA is TGTGCCAGCAGCTTAGCGCAGGGGACCCAGTACTTC. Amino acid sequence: CASSLAQGTQYF.

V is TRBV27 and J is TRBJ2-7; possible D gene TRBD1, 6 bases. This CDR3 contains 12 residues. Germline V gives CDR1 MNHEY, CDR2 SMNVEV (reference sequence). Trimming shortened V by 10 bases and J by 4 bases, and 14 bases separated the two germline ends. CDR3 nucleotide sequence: TGTGCCACCATGACAGGAACGTACGAGCAGTACTTC. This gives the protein CATMTGTYEQYF.

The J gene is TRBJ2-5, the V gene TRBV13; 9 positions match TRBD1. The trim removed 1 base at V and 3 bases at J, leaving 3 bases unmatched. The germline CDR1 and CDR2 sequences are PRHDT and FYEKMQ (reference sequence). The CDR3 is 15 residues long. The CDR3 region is CASSLATGGKETQYF. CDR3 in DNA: TGTGCCAGCAGCTTAGCCACAGGGGGCAAAGAGACCCAGTACTTC. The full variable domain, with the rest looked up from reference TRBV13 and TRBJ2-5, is AAGVIQSPRHLIKEKRETATLKCYPIPRHDTVYWYQQGPGQDPQFLISFYEKMQSDKGSIPDRFSAQQFSDYHSELNMSSLELGDSALYFCASSLATGGKETQYFGPGTRLLVL.

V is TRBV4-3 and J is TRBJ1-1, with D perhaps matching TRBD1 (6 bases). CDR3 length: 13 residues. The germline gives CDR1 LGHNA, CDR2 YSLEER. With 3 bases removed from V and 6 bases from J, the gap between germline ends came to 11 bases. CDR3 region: CASSQGAVAEAFF. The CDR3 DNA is TGCGCCAGCAGCCAGGGGGCGGTGGCTGAAGCTTTCTTT.

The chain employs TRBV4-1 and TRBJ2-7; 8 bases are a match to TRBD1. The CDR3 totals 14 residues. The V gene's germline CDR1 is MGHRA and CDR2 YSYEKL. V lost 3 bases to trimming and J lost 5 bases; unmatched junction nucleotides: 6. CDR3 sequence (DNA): TGCGCCAGCAGCCACCGGGACAGGTCCGACGAGCAGTACTTC. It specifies CASSHRDRSDEQYF.

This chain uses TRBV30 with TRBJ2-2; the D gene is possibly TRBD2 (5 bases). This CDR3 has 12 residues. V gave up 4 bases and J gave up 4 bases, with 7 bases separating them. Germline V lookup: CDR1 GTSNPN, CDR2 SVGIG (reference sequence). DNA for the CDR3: TGTGCCTGGACGGCGGGCACCGGGGAGCTGTTTTTT. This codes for CAWTAGTGELFF.

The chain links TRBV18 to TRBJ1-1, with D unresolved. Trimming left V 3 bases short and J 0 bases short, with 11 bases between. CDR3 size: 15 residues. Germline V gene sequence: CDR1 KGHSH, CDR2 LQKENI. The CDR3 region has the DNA TGTGCCAGCTCACCGCAGGCTGAGATGAACACTGAAGCTTTCTTT. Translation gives CASSPQAEMNTEAFF.

CDR3 sequence (DNA): TGTGCCAGCAGCTTATCAGGGGGCCGCCAGCCCCAGCATTTT. Translating it yields CASSLSGGRQPQHF. The chain uses TRBV11-3 and TRBJ1-5; 8 bases line up with TRBD1. Germline V CDR1 and CDR2: SGHNT, YENEEA. J was trimmed by 7 bases and V by 2 bases; bases with no gene match: 4. This CDR3 is 14 amino acids long.

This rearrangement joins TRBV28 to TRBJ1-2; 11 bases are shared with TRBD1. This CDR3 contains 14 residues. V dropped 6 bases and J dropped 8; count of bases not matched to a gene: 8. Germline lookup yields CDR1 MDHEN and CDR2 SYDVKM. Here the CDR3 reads CASSYPGQGDGYTF. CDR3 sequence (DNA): TGTGCCAGCAGCTACCCGGGACAGGGGGACGGCTACACCTTC.

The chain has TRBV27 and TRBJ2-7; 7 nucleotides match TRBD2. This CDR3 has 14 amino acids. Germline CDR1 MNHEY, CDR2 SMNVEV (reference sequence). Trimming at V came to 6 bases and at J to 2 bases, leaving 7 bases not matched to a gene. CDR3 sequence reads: CASSRGVGTYEQYF. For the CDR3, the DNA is TGTGCCAGCAGCCGGGGGGTAGGCACCTACGAGCAGTACTTC.

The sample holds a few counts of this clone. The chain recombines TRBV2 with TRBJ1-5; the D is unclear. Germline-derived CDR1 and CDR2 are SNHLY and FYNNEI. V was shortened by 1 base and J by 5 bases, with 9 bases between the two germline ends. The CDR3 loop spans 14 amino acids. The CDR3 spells CASSEVGSYQPQHF. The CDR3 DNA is TGTGCCAGCAGTGAAGTGGGCAGTTATCAGCCCCAGCATTTT.

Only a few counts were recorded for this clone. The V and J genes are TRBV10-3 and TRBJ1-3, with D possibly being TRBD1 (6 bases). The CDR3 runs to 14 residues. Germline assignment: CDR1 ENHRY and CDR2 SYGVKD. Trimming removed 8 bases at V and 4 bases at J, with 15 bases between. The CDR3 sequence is CAIGSIGTGNTIYF. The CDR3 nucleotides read TGTGCCATCGGTTCCATTGGGACAGGAAACACCATATATTTT.

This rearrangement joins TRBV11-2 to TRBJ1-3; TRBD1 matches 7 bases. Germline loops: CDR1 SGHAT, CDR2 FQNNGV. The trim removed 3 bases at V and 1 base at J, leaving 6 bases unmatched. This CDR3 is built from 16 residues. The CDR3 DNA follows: TGTGCCAGCAGCTTGGGACAGTCTGGGTCTGGAAACACCATATATTTT. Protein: CASSLGQSGSGNTIYF.

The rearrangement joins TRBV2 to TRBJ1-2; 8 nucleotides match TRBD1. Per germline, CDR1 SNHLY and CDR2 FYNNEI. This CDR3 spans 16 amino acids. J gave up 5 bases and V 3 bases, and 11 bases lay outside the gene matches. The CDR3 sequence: CASSDWVAGGGYGYTF. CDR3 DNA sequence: TGTGCCAGCAGTGACTGGGTCGCAGGGGGCGGTTATGGCTACACCTTC.

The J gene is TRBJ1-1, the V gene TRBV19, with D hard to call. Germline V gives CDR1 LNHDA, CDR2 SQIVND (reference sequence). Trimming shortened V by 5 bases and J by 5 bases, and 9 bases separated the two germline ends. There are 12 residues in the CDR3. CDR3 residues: CASSPPGTEAFF. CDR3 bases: TGTGCCAGTAGTCCCCCGGGAACTGAAGCTTTCTTT.

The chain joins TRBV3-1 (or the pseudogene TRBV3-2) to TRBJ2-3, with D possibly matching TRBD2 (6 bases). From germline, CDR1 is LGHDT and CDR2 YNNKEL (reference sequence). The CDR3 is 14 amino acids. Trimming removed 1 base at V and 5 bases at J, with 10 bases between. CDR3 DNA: TGTGCCAGCAGCCAAGCAGGACTAAAAGATACGCAGTATTTT. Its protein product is CASSQAGLKDTQYF.

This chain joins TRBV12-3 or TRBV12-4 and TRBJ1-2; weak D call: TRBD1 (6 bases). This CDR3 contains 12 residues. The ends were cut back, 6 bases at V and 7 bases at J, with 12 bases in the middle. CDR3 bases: TGTGCCAGCAGCCGCGACAGGACTGGCTACACCTTC. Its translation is CASSRDRTGYTF.

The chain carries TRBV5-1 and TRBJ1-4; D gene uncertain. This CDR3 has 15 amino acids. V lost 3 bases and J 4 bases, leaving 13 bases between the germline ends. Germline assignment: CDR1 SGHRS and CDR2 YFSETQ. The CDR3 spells CASSYLAGDNEKLFF. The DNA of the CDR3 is TGCGCCAGCAGCTACCTCGCGGGAGATAATGAAAAACTGTTTTTT.

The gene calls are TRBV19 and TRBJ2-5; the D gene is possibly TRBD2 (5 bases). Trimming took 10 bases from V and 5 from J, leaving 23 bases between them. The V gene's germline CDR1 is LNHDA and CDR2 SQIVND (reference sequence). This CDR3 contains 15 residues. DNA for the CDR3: TGTGCCATAAAGAGGTGGGAGACACGGTGCGAGACCCAGTACTTC. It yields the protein CAIKRWETRCETQYF.

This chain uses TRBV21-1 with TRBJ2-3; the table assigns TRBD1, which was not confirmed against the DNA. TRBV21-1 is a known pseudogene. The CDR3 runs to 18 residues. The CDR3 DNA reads TGTGCCAGCAGCAAAGTTGCTGGACAGTTTTTAGGCACAGATACGCAGTATTTT. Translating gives CASSKVAGQFLGTDTQYF.

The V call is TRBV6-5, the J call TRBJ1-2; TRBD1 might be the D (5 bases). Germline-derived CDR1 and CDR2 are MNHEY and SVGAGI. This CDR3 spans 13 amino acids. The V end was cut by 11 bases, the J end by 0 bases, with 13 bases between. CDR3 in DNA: TGTGCCTGTACGGGGGAAGCTAACTATGGCTACACCTTC. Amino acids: CACTGEANYGYTF.

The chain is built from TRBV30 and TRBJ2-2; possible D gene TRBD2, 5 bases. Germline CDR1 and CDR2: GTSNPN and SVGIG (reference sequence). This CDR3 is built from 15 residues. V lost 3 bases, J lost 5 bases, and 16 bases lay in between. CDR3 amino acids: CAWRARGRRTGELFF. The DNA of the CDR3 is TGTGCCTGGAGGGCTCGAGGGCGCCGAACCGGGGAGCTGTTTTTT.